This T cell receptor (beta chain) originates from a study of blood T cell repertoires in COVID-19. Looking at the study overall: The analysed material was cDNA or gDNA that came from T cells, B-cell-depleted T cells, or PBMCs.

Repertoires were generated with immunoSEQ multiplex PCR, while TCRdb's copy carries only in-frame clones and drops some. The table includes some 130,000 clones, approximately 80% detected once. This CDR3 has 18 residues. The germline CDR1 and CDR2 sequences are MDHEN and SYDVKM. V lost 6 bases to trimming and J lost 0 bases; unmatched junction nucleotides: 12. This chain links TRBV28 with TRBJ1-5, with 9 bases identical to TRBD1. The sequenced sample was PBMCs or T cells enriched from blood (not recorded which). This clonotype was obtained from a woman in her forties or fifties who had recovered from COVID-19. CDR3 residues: CASSRDRVGSYSNQPQHF. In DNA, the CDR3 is TGTGCCAGCAGCCGGGACAGGGTCGGTTCCTATAGCAATCAGCCCCAGCATTTT.